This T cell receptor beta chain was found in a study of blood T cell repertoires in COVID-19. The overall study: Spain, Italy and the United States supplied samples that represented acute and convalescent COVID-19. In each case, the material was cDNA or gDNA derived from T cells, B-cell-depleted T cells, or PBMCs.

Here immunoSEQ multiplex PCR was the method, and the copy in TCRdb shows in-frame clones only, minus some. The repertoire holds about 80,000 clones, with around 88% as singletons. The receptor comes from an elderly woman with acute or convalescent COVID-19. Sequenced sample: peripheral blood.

The CDR3 reads CASTSNTEAFF. As DNA, the CDR3 is TGTGCCAGCACCTCGAACACTGAAGCTTTCTTT. The chain carries TRBV3-1 (or the pseudogene TRBV3-2) and TRBJ1-1; D gene ambiguous. The CDR3 covers 11 residues. The germline CDR1 and CDR2 sequences are LGHDT and YNNKEL (reference sequence). V dropped 7 bases and J dropped 1 base, with 4 bases sitting between them.